The rows below give T cell receptor beta chains drawn from one sample of a study of blood T cell repertoires in COVID-19. Sequencing used immunoSEQ multiplex PCR; TCRdb keeps in-frame clones, though not all of them. The data contain 200,000 to 250,000 clones, 65% to 90% of them singletons. Material: PBMCs or T cells enriched from blood (not recorded which). Receptor source: a woman aged 40 to 50 with acute COVID-19. Each CDR3 is given with its conserved first and last residue.

V	J	CDR3
TRBV11-3	TRBJ2-2	CASSSDSHGELFF
TRBV27	TRBJ2-7	CASSRDRRTSGASYEQYF
TRBV10-1	TRBJ2-1	CASSLLAGRGEQFF
TRBV28	TRBJ2-1	CASSLVAEILSYNEQFF
TRBV11-2	TRBJ2-7	CASSLGPGVYEQYF
TRBV27	TRBJ2-7	CASSSRLAGVYEQYF
TRBV12-5	TRBJ2-1	CASGLPRGEQFF
TRBV7-9	TRBJ2-2	CASSTNGLFIANTGELFF
TRBV9	TRBJ2-7	CASSVGGIPGEQYF
TRBV28	TRBJ2-2	CASSFSDRNTGELFF
TRBV9	TRBJ1-6	CASTVGPQKDSPLHF
TRBV28	TRBJ1-3	CASSSQGRYSGNTIYF
TRBV10-1	TRBJ2-3	CARGDTDTQYF
TRBV7-2	TRBJ1-5	CASSLGGTLNQPQHF
TRBV28	TRBJ1-1	CASSLHRGVGTEAFF
TRBV5-1	TRBJ2-2	CASSWTGSTGELFF
TRBV18	TRBJ2-1	CASTDRGRNEQFF
TRBV19	TRBJ1-5	CASSTAGSSNQPQHF
TRBV28	TRBJ2-7	CASSPRLAGVYEQYF
TRBV28	TRBJ1-5	CASKSGFSNQPQHF
TRBV4-2	TRBJ1-5	CASSHAQGDSNQPQHF
TRBV2	TRBJ1-1	CASTQLWSGDGGAFF
TRBV29-1	TRBJ1-1	CSVDDRLNTEAFF
TRBV18	TRBJ1-1	CASSADMNTEAFF
TRBV28	TRBJ2-7	CASSPRDSSTPYEQYF
TRBV18	TRBJ2-2	CASSPDSYRELFF
TRBV11-2	TRBJ2-6	CASSRGANVLTF
TRBV24-1	TRBJ2-3	CATSWGGPTDTQYF
TRBV28	TRBJ1-4	CATRDILEKLFF
TRBV28	TRBJ1-1	CASSPDRVGEAFF
TRBV10-1	TRBJ1-1	CASRGQNTEAFF
TRBV5-1	TRBJ2-3	CASSLLAGRTDTQYF